The 3 T cell receptor beta chains listed next were all sequenced from one sample in a study of cytomegalovirus exposure and HLA in healthy donors. This PCR relied on a set of 60 Vbeta primers and 13 Jbeta primers. The assay was immunoSEQ multiplex PCR, and TCRdb's table has in-frame clones only and misses some. The sample features around 71,000 clones, with over 1.5% in its top ten. Sequenced input: PBMCs. These receptors all come from a woman aged 30 to 39 in good health and CMV-seronegative.

The rearrangement joins TRBV4-2 to TRBJ1-5; tentative D call: TRBD1 (5 bases). The CDR3 runs to 15 residues. CDR1 and CDR2 (germline): LGHNA, YNFKEQ. V lost 0 bases and J lost 9, with 15 bases in between. DNA of the CDR3: TGTGCCAGCAGCCAAGAAAAGGGGTGGGGAGGGCCCCAGCATTTT. Its translation is CASSQEKGWGGPQHF.

V is TRBV4-1 and J is TRBJ1-4; a possible D gene is TRBD1 (5 bases). Germline-derived CDR1 and CDR2 are MGHRA and YSYEKL. The CDR3 runs to 15 residues. V lost 3 bases to trimming and J lost 4 bases, with 12 bases between them. The DNA of the CDR3 is TGCGCCAGCAGCCACCCTAACAGGCTTAATGAAAAACTGTTTTTT. Protein: CASSHPNRLNEKLFF.

The V and J genes are TRBV29-1 and TRBJ2-1; TRBD2 matches 13 bases. V trimming: 7 bases; J trimming: 9 bases; junction bases outside the gene matches: 9. Germline lookup yields CDR1 SQVTM and CDR2 ANQGSEA. The CDR3 runs 14 residues. This chain's CDR3 is CSGKLAGGVGEQFF. In DNA, the CDR3 is TGCAGCGGGAAACTAGCGGGAGGGGTTGGTGAGCAGTTCTTC.